This TCR beta chain comes out of a study of shared clonotypes between healthy human individuals. Study-wide findings and caveats: Naive subsets usually exceeded memory subsets in estimated richness.

Note on this clone: Its antigen is not identified.

Only in-frame clones appear in the TCRdb table, and some are missing; sequencing was by immunoSEQ multiplex PCR. The data contain about 2.4 million clones, just over 90% of them singletons. The sample consisted of naive CD4+ T cells sorted from blood. The subset was: CD45RA+ positively selected. The receptor was derived from a young man in good health.

CDR3: CAWSLGQGGNQPQHF. CDR3 DNA: TGTGCCTGGTCGCTTGGGCAGGGAGGGAATCAGCCCCAGCATTTT. This rearrangement joins TRBV30 to TRBJ1-5; maybe TRBD1 (5 bases). Trimming shortened V by 5 bases and J by 4 bases, and 18 bases separated the two germline ends. Germline V gene sequence: CDR1 GTSNPN, CDR2 SVGIG (reference sequence). The CDR3 sequence is 15 residues long.